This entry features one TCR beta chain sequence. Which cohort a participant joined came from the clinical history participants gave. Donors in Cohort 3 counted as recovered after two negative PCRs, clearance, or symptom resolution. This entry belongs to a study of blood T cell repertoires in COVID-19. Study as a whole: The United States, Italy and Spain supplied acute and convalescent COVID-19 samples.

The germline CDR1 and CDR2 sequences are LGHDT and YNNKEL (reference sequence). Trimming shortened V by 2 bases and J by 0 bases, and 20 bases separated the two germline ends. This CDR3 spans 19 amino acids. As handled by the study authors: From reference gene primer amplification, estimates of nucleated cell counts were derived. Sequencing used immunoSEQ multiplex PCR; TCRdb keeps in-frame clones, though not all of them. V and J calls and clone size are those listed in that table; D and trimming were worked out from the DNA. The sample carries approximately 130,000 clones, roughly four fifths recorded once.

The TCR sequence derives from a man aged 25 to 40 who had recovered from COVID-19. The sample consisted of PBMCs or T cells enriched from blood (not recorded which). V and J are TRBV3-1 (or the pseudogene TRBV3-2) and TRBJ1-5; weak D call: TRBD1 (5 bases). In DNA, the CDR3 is TGTGCCAGCAGCCAATCGGGTGACAGCCTAGGGAATAGCAATCAGCCCCAGCATTTT. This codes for CASSQSGDSLGNSNQPQHF.